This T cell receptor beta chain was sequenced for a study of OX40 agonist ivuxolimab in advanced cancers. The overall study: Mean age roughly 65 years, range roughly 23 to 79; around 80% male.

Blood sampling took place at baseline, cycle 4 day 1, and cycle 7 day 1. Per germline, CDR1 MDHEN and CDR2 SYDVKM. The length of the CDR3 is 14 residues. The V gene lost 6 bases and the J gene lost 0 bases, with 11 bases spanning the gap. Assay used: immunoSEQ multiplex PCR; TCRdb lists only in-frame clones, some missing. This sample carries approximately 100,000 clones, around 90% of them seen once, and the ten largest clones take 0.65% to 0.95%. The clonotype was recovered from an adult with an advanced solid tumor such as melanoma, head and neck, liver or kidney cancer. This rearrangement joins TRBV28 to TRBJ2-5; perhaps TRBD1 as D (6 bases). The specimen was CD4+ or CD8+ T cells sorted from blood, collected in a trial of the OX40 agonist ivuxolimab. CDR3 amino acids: CASRGHRDQETQYF. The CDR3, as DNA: TGTGCCAGCAGGGGGCACAGGGACCAAGAGACCCAGTACTTC.